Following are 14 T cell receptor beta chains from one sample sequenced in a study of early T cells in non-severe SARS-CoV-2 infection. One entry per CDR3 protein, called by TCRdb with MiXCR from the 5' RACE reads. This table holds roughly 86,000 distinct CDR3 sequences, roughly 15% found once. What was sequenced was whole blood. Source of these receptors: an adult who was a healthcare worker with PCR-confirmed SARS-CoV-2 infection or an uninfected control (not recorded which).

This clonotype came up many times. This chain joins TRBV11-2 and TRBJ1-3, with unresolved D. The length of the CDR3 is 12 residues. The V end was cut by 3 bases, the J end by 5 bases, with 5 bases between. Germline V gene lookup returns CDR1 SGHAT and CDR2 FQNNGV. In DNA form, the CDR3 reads TGTGCCAGCAGCTTTGGACGAAACACCATATATTTT. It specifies CASSFGRNTIYF.

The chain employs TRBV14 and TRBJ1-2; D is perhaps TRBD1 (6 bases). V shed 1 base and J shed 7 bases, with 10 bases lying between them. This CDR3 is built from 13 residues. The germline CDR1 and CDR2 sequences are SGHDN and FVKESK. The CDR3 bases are TGTGCCAGCAGCCAAGCGGGGGCGGGTGGCTACACCTTC. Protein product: CASSQAGAGGYTF.

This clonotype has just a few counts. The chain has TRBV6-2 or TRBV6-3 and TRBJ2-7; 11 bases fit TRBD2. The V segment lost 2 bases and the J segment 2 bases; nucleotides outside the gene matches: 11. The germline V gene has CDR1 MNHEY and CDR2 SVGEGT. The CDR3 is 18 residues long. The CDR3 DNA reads TGTGCCAGCAGTTACCGGCCTAGCGGGGGGCCGAATCCCTACGAGCAGTACGTC. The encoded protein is CASSYRPSGGPNPYEQYV.

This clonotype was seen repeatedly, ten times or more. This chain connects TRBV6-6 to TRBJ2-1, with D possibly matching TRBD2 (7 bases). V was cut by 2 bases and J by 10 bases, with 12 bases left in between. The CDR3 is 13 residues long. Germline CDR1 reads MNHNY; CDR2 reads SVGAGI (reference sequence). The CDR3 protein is CASSYEGGHEQFF. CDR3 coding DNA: TGTGCCAGCAGTTACGAGGGGGGGCACGAGCAGTTCTTC.

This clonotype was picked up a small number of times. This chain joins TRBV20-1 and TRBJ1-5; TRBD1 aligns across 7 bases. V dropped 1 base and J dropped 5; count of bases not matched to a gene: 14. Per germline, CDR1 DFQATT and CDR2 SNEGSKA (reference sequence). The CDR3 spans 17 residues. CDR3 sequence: CSARGQGGPSLHQPQHF. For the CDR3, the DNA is TGCAGTGCTAGAGGACAGGGCGGCCCCAGCCTGCATCAGCCCCAGCATTTT.

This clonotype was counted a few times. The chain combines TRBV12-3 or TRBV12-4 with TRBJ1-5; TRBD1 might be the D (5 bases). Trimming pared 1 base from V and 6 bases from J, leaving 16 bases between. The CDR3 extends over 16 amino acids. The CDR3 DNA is TGTGCCAGCAGTTTAGAGTCCAGGGTATTTCGTCAGCCCCAGCATTTT. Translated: CASSLESRVFRQPQHF.

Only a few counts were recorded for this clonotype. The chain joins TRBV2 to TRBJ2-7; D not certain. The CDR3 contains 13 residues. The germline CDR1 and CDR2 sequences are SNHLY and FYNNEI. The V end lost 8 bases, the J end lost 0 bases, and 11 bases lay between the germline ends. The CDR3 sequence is CASHRLNSYEQYV. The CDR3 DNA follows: TGTGCCAGCCACAGACTCAACTCCTACGAGCAGTACGTC.

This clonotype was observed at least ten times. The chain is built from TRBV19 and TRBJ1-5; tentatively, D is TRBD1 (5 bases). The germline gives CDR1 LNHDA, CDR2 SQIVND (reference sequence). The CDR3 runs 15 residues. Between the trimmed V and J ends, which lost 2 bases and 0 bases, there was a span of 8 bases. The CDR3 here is CASSISGYSNQPQHF. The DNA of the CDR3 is TGTGCCAGTAGTATATCAGGGTATAGCAATCAGCCCCAGCATTTT.

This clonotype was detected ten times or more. The CDR3 is CASSLGQGFFETQYF. CDR3 sequence (DNA): TGCGCCAGCAGCTTGGGACAGGGGTTTTTCGAGACCCAGTACTTC. This rearrangement joins TRBV5-1 to TRBJ2-5, with 8 bases identical to TRBD1. This CDR3 region has 15 residues. V shed 0 bases, J shed 5 bases, and the junction held 6 bases outside the gene matches. CDR1 is SGHRS, CDR2 YFSETQ, per germline.

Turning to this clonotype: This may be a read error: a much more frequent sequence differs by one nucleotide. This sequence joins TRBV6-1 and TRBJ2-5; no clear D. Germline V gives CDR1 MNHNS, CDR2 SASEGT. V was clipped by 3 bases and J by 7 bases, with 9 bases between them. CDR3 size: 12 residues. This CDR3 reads CASSEFGVTQYF. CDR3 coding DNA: TGTGCCAGCAGTGAGTTTGGGGTGACCCAGTACTTC.

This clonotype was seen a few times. This chain's CDR3 is CASSYSKRSEQFF. The CDR3 coding sequence is TGTGCCAGCAGTTACTCGAAGCGGAGCGAGCAGTTCTTC. V usage is TRBV6-5 and J usage is TRBJ2-1; D perhaps matches TRBD2 (5 bases). The CDR3 is 13 residues long. Germline V gene data show CDR1 as MNHEY and CDR2 as SVGAGI. V lost 0 bases to trimming and J lost 10 bases, with 10 bases between them.

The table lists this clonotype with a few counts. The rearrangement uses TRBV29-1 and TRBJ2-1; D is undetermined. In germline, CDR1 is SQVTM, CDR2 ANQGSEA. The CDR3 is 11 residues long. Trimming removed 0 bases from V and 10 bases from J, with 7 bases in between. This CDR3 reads CSVEDGREQFF. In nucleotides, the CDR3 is TGCAGCGTTGAAGATGGGCGGGAGCAGTTCTTC.

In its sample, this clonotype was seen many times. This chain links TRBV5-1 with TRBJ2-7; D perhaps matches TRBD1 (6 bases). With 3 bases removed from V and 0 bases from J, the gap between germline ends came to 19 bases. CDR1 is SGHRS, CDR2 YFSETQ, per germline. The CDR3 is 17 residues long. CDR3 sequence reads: CASSSVRRTASSYEQYV. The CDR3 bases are TGCGCCAGCAGCTCTGTCCGGAGGACAGCGAGCTCCTACGAGCAGTACGTC.

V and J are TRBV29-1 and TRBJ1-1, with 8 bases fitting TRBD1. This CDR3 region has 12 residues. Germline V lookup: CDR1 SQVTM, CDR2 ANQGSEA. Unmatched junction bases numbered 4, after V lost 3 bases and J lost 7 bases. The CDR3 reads CSVDQGAGEAFF. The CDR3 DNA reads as TGCAGCGTTGACCAGGGGGCCGGTGAAGCTTTCTTT.